This T cell receptor (beta chain) was identified during a study of blood T cell repertoires in COVID-19 (dated by TCRdb to the early 2020s). As for the study more broadly: Collaborator samples came from the United States, Italy and Spain and covered acute and convalescent phases of COVID-19. A freely available public database, intended as a resource for researchers studying the immune response to SARS-CoV-2, is where the repertoires were released. Samples were obtained from the ongoing ImmuneRACE study (first 160 participants) and from about 1,300 subjects provided by 6 global collaborators. The dataset comprised deeply sampled blood TCRbeta repertoires from subjects exposed to, actively infected with, or recovered from COVID-19. The prospective study material was composed of cDNA or gDNA derived from T cells, B-cell-depleted T cells, or PBMCs. A de-identified subject ID, COVID-19 status, age in years and sex were almost always included in the sample metadata. Where HLA class I and class II types were available, the types were taken from metadata supplied by the sample provider, not from assay-based typing.

As to this clone: Its antigen has not been determined. There are no base qualities to consult, and no much larger clone falls within one base.

What the work shows at the level of the full study, not this receptor alone: The amount of clinical and demographic metadata varied by source and participant and was provided uncurated.

CDR1 and CDR2, per the germline V gene (reference sequence), are SEHNR and FQNEAQ. V drops 1 base and J drops 1 base, leaving 11 bases in between. The CDR3 spans 16 residues, from the cysteine through the phenylalanine. Only CDR3 DNA remains: 48 bases, in frame from the first base. In the prospective study, participants were roughly 18 to 95 years old, resided in about two dozen geographic areas of the United States, and were enrolled through a virtual design. Cohort assignment in the prospective study relied on participant-reported clinical history from a screening survey and a study questionnaire. Mobile phlebotomists in the prospective study collected whole blood, serum and a nasopharyngeal or oropharyngeal swab from every participant. Over an approximately 2-month period, participants in the prospective study had the option of providing additional blood draws and questionnaires. Before DNA extraction, prospective study blood samples were shipped either frozen or at room temperature.

TCRbeta CDR3 regions were amplified from genomic DNA by means of the immunoSEQ Assay, a bias-controlled multiplex PCR. Under the source paper's analysis protocol: Within the assay, amplification of reference gene primers was used to estimate how many nucleated cells each sample contained. Sequence reads were collapsed and filtered to measure the absolute abundance of every unique TCRbeta CDR3 rearrangement. For each sample, productive Simpson clonality was calculated as the square root of Simpson's diversity index across productive rearrangements. TCRdb obtained this table from immuneACCESS and retained in-frame rearrangements with V and J assigned. These tables miss some clones; where compared with another copy, unresolved V genes account for less than half of the shortfall, and the remainder is unexplained. Clone size and V and J calls were adopted from that table, with D and trimming inferred from the DNA. The sample contains some 170,000 clones, more than 75% of them found a single time. 1.2% of the sample belongs to the ten largest clones.

Sequencing was performed on PBMCs or T cells enriched from blood (not recorded which). The TCR was taken from a human donor with acute COVID-19. The donor label of this sample is uncertain. This chain is built from TRBV7-9 and TRBJ1-5; perhaps TRBD1 is the D gene, with 6 bases matching. The nucleotides read TGTGCCAGCAGCTTAGTAGGCAGGGGAAGCAATCAGCCCCAGCATTTT. The encoded protein is CASSLVGRGSNQPQHF.